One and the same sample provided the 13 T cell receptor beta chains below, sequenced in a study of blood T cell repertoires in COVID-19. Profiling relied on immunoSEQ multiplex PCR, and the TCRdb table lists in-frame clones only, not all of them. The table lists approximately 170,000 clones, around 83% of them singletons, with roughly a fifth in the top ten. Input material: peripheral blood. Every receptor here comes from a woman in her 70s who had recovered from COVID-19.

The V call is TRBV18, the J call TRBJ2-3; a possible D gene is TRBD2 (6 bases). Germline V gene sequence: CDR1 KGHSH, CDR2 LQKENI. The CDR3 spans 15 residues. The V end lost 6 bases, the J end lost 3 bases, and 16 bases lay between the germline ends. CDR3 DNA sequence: TGTGCCAGCTCCCCGGCCGGAGGGGTTACAGATACGCAGTATTTT. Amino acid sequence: CASSPAGGVTDTQYF. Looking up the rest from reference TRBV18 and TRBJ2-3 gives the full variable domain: NAGVMQNPRHLVRRRGQEARLRCSPMKGHSHVYWYRQLPEEGLKFMVYLQKENIIDESGMPKERFSAEFPKEGPSILRIQQVVRGDSAAYFCASSPAGGVTDTQYFGPGTRLTVL.

Here the CDR3 DNA reads TGTGCCAGCAGACCTACAGGGTGGGGGACAGATACGCAGTATTTT. Encoded protein: CASRPTGWGTDTQYF. The chain carries TRBV5-5 and TRBJ2-3, with D possibly matching TRBD1 (6 bases). CDR3 length: 15 residues. Germline-derived CDR1 and CDR2 are SGHKS and YYEKEE (reference sequence). The V and J ends lost 5 bases and 3 bases respectively, with 16 bases between them.

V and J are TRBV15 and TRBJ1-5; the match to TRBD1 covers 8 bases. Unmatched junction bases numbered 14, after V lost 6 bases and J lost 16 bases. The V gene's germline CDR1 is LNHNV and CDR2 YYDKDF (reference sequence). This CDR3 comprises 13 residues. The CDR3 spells CATSRQGAGEAHF. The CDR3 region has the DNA TGTGCCACCAGTAGGCAGGGGGCGGGAGAGGCCCATTTT.

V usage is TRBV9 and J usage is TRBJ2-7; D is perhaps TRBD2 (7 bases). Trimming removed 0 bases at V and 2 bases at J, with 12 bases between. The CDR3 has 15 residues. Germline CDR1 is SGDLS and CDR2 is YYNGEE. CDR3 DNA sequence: TGTGCCAGCAGCGTAGAAGTGGGGGGGCCCTACGAGCAGTACTTC. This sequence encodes CASSVEVGGPYEQYF.

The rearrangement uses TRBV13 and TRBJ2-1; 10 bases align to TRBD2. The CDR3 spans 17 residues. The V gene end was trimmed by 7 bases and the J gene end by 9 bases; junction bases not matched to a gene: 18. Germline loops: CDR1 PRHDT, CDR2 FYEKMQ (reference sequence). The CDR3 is CASTGTPGLAARGEQFF. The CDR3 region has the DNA TGTGCCAGCACCGGGACTCCAGGACTAGCGGCTCGGGGTGAGCAGTTCTTC.

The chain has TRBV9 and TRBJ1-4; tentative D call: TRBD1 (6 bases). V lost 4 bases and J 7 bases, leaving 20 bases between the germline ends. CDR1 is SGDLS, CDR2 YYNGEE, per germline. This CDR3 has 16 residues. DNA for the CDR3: TGTGCCAGCAGCAATAAGGCTGGGGGGGCGGGTGAAAAACTGTTTTTT. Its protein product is CASSNKAGGAGEKLFF.

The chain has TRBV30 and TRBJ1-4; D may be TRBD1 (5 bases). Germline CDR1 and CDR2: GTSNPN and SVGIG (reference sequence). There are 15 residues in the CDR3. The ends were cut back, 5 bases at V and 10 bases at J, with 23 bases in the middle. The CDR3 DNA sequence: TGTGCCTGGGGGGGACGGGGGACGCCGAGGGGAAAACTGTTTTTT. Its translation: CAWGGRGTPRGKLFF.

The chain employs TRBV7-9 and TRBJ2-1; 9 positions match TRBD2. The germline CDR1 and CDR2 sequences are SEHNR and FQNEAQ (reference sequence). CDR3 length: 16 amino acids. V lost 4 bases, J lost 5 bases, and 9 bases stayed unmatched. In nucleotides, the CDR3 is TGTGCCAGCAGCTACCCGGGGAGCGGGGGGAACAATGAGCAGTTCTTC. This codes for CASSYPGSGGNNEQFF.

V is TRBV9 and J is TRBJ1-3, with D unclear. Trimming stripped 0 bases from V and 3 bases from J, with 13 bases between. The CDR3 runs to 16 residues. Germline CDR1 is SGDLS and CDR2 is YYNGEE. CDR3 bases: TGTGCCAGCAGCGTAGGATCGGGAGGTAGTGGAAACACCATATATTTT. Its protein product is CASSVGSGGSGNTIYF. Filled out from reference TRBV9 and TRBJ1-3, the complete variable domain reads DSGVTQTPKHLITATGQRVTLRCSPRSGDLSVYWYQQSLDQGLQFLIQYYNGEERAKGNILERFSAQQFPDLHSELNLSSLELGDSALYFCASSVGSGGSGNTIYFGEGSWLTVV.

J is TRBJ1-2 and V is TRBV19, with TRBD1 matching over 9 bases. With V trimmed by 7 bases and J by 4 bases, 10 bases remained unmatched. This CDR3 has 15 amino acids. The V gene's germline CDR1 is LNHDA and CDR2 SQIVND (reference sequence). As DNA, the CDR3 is TGTGCCAGTAAGACGCCCGGGACAGGGCTCTATGGCTACACCTTC. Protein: CASKTPGTGLYGYTF.

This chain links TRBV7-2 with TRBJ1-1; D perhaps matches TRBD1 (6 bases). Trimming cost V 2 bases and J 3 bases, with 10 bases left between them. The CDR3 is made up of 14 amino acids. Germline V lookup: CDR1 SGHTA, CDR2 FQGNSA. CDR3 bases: TGTGCCAGCAGCTTAAACAGGGTGGACACTGAAGCTTTCTTT. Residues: CASSLNRVDTEAFF.

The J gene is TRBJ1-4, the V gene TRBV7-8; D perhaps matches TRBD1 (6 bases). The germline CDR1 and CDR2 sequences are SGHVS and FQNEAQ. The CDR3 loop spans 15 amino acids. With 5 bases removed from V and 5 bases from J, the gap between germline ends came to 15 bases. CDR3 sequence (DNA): TGTGCCAGCAGCCCAAGTGCGGGGGCGAATGAAAAACTGTTTTTT. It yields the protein CASSPSAGANEKLFF.

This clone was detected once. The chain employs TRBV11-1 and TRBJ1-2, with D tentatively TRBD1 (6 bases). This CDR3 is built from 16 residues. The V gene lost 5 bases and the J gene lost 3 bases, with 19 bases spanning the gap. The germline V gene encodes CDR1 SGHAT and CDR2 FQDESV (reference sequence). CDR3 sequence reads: CASSPRGPGDHYGYTF. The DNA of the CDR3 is TGTGCCAGCAGCCCGCGCGGCCCAGGGGACCACTATGGCTACACCTTC.